These 5 T cell receptor beta chains share one sample of origin, sequenced in a study of response to subunit inactivated influenza vaccine. Each CDR3 protein is one row after TCRdb ran MiXCR on the RT-PCR reads. Of around 570,000 distinct CDR3 sequences in the sample, 6% to 9% were seen once. Here the sequenced sample was PBMCs from blood, taken around 25 months after vaccination. The source of these receptors is a man aged 45 to 75 who received an inactivated influenza vaccine.

The V gene is TRBV20-1, the J gene TRBJ2-1; possible D gene TRBD2, 6 bases. V gave up 0 bases and J gave up 0 bases, with 9 bases separating them. The germline V gene has CDR1 DFQATT and CDR2 SNEGSKA (reference sequence). This CDR3 is built from 15 residues. The CDR3 DNA follows: TGCAGTGCTAGAGATCCGGGGGTCTCCTACAATGAGCAGTTCTTC. It is translated as CSARDPGVSYNEQFF.

The CDR3 region is CASRSGGNYNEQFF. As DNA, the CDR3 is TGTGCCAGCAGGTCGGGGGGGAACTACAATGAGCAGTTCTTC. The genes are TRBV11-2 and TRBJ2-1; 8 bases are a match to TRBD2. The germline V gene encodes CDR1 SGHAT and CDR2 FQNNGV. Losses at the gene ends were 6 bases for V and 3 bases for J; bases not matched to a gene: 4. The CDR3 has 14 residues.

Many counts were recorded for this clonotype. The chain combines TRBV28 with TRBJ2-5; 9 bases agree with TRBD1. V lost 6 bases to trimming and J lost 3 bases; unmatched junction nucleotides: 2. This CDR3 is built from 13 residues. The germline V gene has CDR1 MDHEN and CDR2 SYDVKM. Written as DNA, the CDR3 is TGTGCCAGCAGGACAGGGGGGAAAGAGACCCAGTACTTC. It codes for CASRTGGKETQYF.

CDR3 in amino acids: CASSSEGLAGADEQFF. In DNA, the CDR3 is TGTGCCAGCAGCTCCGAAGGACTAGCGGGAGCAGATGAGCAGTTCTTC. The J gene is TRBJ2-1, the V gene TRBV13; 13 bases match TRBD2. CDR1 is PRHDT, CDR2 FYEKMQ, per germline (reference sequence). The V and J ends lost 4 bases and 8 bases, in that order; junction bases with no gene match: 8. This CDR3 region has 16 residues.

About this clonotype: This may be a read error, as it is one base from a much larger clone. The chain joins TRBV27 to TRBJ2-7; 8 bases match TRBD2. The CDR3 length is 15 residues. CDR1 and CDR2 (germline): MNHEY, SMNVEV (reference sequence). The junction had 10 bases not matched to a gene; V was cut back by 4 bases and J by 5 bases. The CDR3 spells CASSSAGDFIDEQYF. CDR3 nucleotides: TGTGCCAGCAGTTCAGCGGGGGACTTTATTGACGAGCAGTACTTC.